Reported below is one T cell receptor beta chain. Original handling: Estimation of nucleated cell counts was performed using reference gene primer amplification. TCRdb's table, derived via immunoSEQ multiplex PCR, lists solely in-frame clones and lacks some. D and trimming were read from the DNA, whereas the V and J calls and clone size are those reported in that table. Among more than 200,000 clones listed, around 83% were seen once. The ends were cut back, 3 bases at V and 5 bases at J, with 6 bases in the middle. Germline CDR1 is ENHRY and CDR2 is SYGVKD. The CDR3 has 12 residues. This record belongs to a study of blood T cell repertoires in COVID-19. Study context: Both acute and convalescent COVID-19 samples were obtained from the United States, Italy and Spain. PBMCs, B-cell-depleted T cells, or T cells were the source of the cDNA or gDNA that made up the material.

Enrolled during active infection, Seattle patients were then followed longitudinally. The chain carries TRBV10-3 and TRBJ2-3; D gene ambiguous. Sequencing used peripheral blood. This TCR was sampled from a woman aged 50 to 65 with COVID-19, enrolled during active disease. As DNA, the CDR3 is TGTGCCATCAGTGAATCTAAAGATACGCAGTATTTT. Translation gives CAISESKDTQYF.